This TCR beta chain was obtained from a study of blood T cell repertoires in COVID-19. Study-level background: COVID-19 samples from acute and convalescent phases originated in the United States, Italy and Spain.

Germline V lookup: CDR1 MDHEN, CDR2 SYDVKM. The CDR3 sequence is 15 residues long. V lost 6 bases and J 0 bases, leaving 14 bases between the germline ends. Across over 20 US areas, participants ranged in age from about 18 to 100 years. Contact with a PCR-confirmed or clinician-diagnosed COVID-19 case occurred within 2 weeks of entry. Per the original data handling: Amplification with reference gene primers provided the estimates of nucleated cell counts. Repertoires were generated with immunoSEQ multiplex PCR, while TCRdb's copy carries only in-frame clones and drops some. V, J and clone size were drawn from that table, and D and trimming were deduced from the DNA. The table lists about 260,000 clones, around nine tenths of them singletons.

The sample comprised PBMCs or T cells enriched from blood (not recorded which). The J gene is TRBJ1-2, the V gene TRBV28; a possible D gene is TRBD1 (6 bases). This clonotype was obtained from a woman between 35 and 50 years old who had been exposed to COVID-19. The CDR3 reads CASRDSARANYGYTF. The CDR3 DNA reads TGTGCCAGCAGGGACAGTGCTAGAGCTAACTATGGCTACACCTTC.